Each of the 14 T cell receptor beta chains below was sequenced from the same sample in a study of shared clonotypes between healthy human individuals. Profiled with immunoSEQ multiplex PCR; TCRdb holds only in-frame clones, not every one. The repertoire holds about 380,000 clones, with 96% as singletons. The sequenced material came from memory CD8+ T cells sorted from blood. As to subset: CD45RO+ cells pooled with CCR7-negative TemRA cells. The receptors stem from a man younger than 45 in good health.

V and J are TRBV5-1 and TRBJ2-5, with D tentatively TRBD2 (6 bases). V lost 2 bases and J lost 2, with 13 bases in between. CDR1 is SGHRS and CDR2 is YFSETQ in the germline V gene. This CDR3 has 15 amino acids. Here the CDR3 reads CASSFWGEWQETQYF. DNA for the CDR3: TGCGCCAGCAGCTTTTGGGGGGAATGGCAAGAGACCCAGTACTTC.

J is TRBJ2-1 and V is TRBV19, with no clear D. The V gene's germline CDR1 is LNHDA and CDR2 SQIVND (reference sequence). The CDR3 has 12 residues. Between the trimmed V and J ends, which lost 3 bases and 4 bases, there was a span of 4 bases. The CDR3 DNA follows: TGTGCCAGTAGTATGGGATACAATGAGCAGTTCTTC. Translated, it gives CASSMGYNEQFF.

The rearrangement uses TRBV5-1 and TRBJ2-2; D unclear. CDR3 length: 14 amino acids. Germline values: CDR1 SGHRS, CDR2 YFSETQ. V lost 6 bases and J lost 1, with 10 bases in between. As DNA, the CDR3 is TGCGCCAGCAAGGTCCGGGTGAACACCGGGGAGCTGTTTTTT. Translating it yields CASKVRVNTGELFF.

CDR3 DNA sequence: TGTGCCAGCAGCGTCAGAGATACGCAGTATTTT. This gives the protein CASSVRDTQYF. The chain couples TRBV9 to TRBJ2-3; D gene ambiguous. The CDR3 is 11 residues long. The ends were cut back, 2 bases at V and 5 bases at J, with 3 bases in the middle. Looked up from germline, CDR1 is SGDLS and CDR2 is YYNGEE.

The chain couples TRBV10-2 to TRBJ2-7; 7 bases are a match to TRBD2. CDR1 and CDR2 (germline): WSHSY, SAAADI. This CDR3 has 12 residues. The trim removed 5 bases at V and 7 bases at J, leaving 5 bases unmatched. For the CDR3, the DNA is TGCGCCAGCAGTCCTTGGGGGGGGGAGCAGTACTTC. It codes for CASSPWGGEQYF.

This sequence joins TRBV28 and TRBJ2-3; 7 positions match TRBD2. CDR3 length equals 17 residues. V shed 4 bases, J shed 0 bases, and the junction held 10 bases outside the gene matches. CDR1 and CDR2 from the germline V gene are MDHEN and SYDVKM. As DNA, the CDR3 is TGTGCCAGCAGTTCGACGTCACGGGACTATAGCACAGATACGCAGTATTTT. Its protein is CASSSTSRDYSTDTQYF.

This clone was seen a single time. The genes are TRBV9 and TRBJ2-3, with 13 bases lining up with TRBD2. The CDR3 spans 16 residues. The germline V gene has CDR1 SGDLS and CDR2 YYNGEE. V dropped 1 base and J dropped 10; count of bases not matched to a gene: 9. CDR3 bases: TGTGCCAGCAGCGTAACCCGGACTAGCGGGAGAAAAGCGCAGTATTTT. This translates into CASSVTRTSGRKAQYF.

The chain couples TRBV6-5 to TRBJ2-3, with D tentatively TRBD1 or TRBD2 (5 bases each). Germline V gives CDR1 MNHEY, CDR2 SVGAGI. V was cut by 9 bases and J by 0 bases, with 13 bases left in between. This CDR3 contains 14 residues. The CDR3 DNA sequence: TGTGCCAGTGGGACGTCCCCTAGCACAGATACGCAGTATTTT. It yields the protein CASGTSPSTDTQYF.

The V call is TRBV25-1, the J call TRBJ2-5, with D unresolved. The germline V and J ends were trimmed by 0 bases and 4 bases, with 3 bases remaining between them. There are 12 residues in the CDR3. The germline gives CDR1 MGHDK, CDR2 SYGVNS. The CDR3 DNA follows: TGTGCCAGCAGTGAATATACAGAGACCCAGTACTTC. Residues: CASSEYTETQYF.

This clone showed up just once. The CDR3 DNA reads TGTGCCAGTAGTATAGCTACAGCCCCAGGACAAGAGACCCAGTACTTC. Protein: CASSIATAPGQETQYF. J is TRBJ2-5 and V is TRBV19; D is uncertain. CDR3 length: 16 residues. Trimming left V 1 base short and J 2 bases short, with 14 bases between. CDR1 LNHDA and CDR2 SQIVND come from the germline V gene (reference sequence).

As regards this clone: Other DNA sequences in the sample encode the same CDR3. V and J are TRBV5-4 and TRBJ2-5, with D unclear. The V end was cut by 4 bases, the J end by 5 bases, with 6 bases between. Germline V lookup: CDR1 SGHNT, CDR2 YYREEE (reference sequence). The length of the CDR3 is 11 residues. Written as DNA, the CDR3 is TGTGCCAGCAGCCTCGAGGAGACCCAGTACTTC. This codes for CASSLEETQYF.

V usage is TRBV6-1 and J usage is TRBJ1-5, with unresolved D. V was trimmed by 1 base and J by 0 bases, leaving 7 bases between them. This CDR3 is built from 15 residues. Germline CDR1 MNHNS, CDR2 SASEGT. The chain's CDR3 is CASSEGFYSNQPQHF. CDR3 DNA sequence: TGTGCCAGCAGTGAAGGCTTCTATAGCAATCAGCCCCAGCATTTT.

This chain joins TRBV4-1 and TRBJ2-4; weak D call: TRBD2 (5 bases). The CDR3 is 15 amino acids. The ends were cut back, 1 base at V and 7 bases at J, with 14 bases in the middle. Germline V gene sequence: CDR1 MGHRA, CDR2 YSYEKL. The CDR3 loop is CASSQGGLRTNIQYF. CDR3 coding DNA: TGCGCCAGCAGCCAAGGCGGACTCCGCACGAACATTCAGTACTTC.

This clone was recorded once. The gene calls are TRBV14 and TRBJ1-1; 7 positions agree with TRBD1. Germline CDR1 is SGHDN and CDR2 is FVKESK. Trimming took 1 base from V and 0 from J; bases not matched to a gene: 2. The CDR3 has 15 residues. The CDR3 spells CASSQVDRLNTEAFF. Here the CDR3 DNA reads TGTGCCAGCAGCCAAGTGGACAGGTTGAACACTGAAGCTTTCTTT.